One T cell receptor beta chain is described in this entry. 13 Jbeta primers and 60 Vbeta primers were used for the PCR. Generated by immunoSEQ multiplex PCR, the TCRdb table keeps only in-frame clones and is missing some. The data show under 95,000 clones, around 75% seen once. The CDR3 covers 17 residues. After removal of 2 bases from V and 5 bases from J, the junction contained 13 bases not matched to a gene. CDR1 is SGDLS and CDR2 is YYNGEE in the germline V gene. The record originates from a study of cytomegalovirus exposure and HLA in healthy donors. The sequenced sample was PBMCs. This sequence joins TRBV9 and TRBJ2-1; 7 bases are a match to TRBD2. This clonotype originated in a woman aged 35 to 49 in good health and CMV-seropositive. CDR3 protein: CASSVAPLAARHNEQFF. The CDR3 bases are TGTGCCAGCAGCGTTGCCCCCCTAGCGGCAAGACACAATGAGCAGTTCTTC.